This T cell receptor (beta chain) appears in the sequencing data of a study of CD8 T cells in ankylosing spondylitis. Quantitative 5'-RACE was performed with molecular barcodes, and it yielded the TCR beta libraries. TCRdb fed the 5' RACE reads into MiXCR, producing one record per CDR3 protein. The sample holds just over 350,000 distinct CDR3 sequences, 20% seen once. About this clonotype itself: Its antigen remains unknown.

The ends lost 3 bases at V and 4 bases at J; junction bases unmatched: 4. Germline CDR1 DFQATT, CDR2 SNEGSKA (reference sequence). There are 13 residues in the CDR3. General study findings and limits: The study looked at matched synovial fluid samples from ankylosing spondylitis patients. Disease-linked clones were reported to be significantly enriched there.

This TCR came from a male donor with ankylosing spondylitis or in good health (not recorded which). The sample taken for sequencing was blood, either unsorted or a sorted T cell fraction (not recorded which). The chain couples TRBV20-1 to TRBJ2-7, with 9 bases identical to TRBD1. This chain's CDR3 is CSASRDRAYEQYF. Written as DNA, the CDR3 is TGCAGTGCTAGCCGGGACAGGGCGTACGAGCAGTACTTC.